The 4 T cell receptor beta chains below all came from one sample that was sequenced in a study of T cells after posttransplantation cyclophosphamide. Produced via immunoSEQ multiplex PCR; TCRdb's table is partial and in-frame only. The sample has about 16,000 clones, more than 75% seen once. Controls had myeloablative marrow grafts with methotrexate and calcineurin inhibitor, sampled at 1 year. The specimen comprised PBMCs, sampled after an allogeneic stem cell transplant with a calcineurin inhibitor and methotrexate. The receptors stem from a male patient aged 45-59 years who received an allogeneic stem cell transplant from an unrelated donor, was CMV-positive, and had chronic GVHD only. Some T cells may trace back to the graft donor.

The J gene is TRBJ1-2, the V gene TRBV5-1, with a tentative D call TRBD1 (5 bases). CDR1 is SGHRS and CDR2 is YFSETQ in the germline V gene. CDR3 size: 13 residues. V gave up 2 bases and J gave up 8 bases, with 13 bases separating them. Here the CDR3 reads CASSFQGRKGYTF. The CDR3 DNA reads as TGCGCCAGCAGCTTTCAGGGTCGGAAGGGCTACACCTTC.

This chain connects TRBV7-3 to TRBJ2-2, with TRBD1 matching 7 bases. With 10 bases clipped from V and 2 bases from J, the junction kept 4 bases outside the gene matches. This CDR3 contains 13 residues. CDR1 is SGHTA and CDR2 is FQGTGA in the germline V gene. The CDR3 DNA sequence: TGTGCCACAAGACAGGGAAACACCGGGGAGCTGTTTTTT. Protein: CATRQGNTGELFF. Full variable domain (missing parts from reference TRBV7-3 and TRBJ2-2): GAGVSQTPSNKVTEKGKYVELRCDPISGHTALYWYRQSLGQGPEFLIYFQGTGAADDSGLPNDRFFAVRPEGSVSTLKIQRTERGDSAVYLCATRQGNTGELFFGEGSRLTVL.

The gene calls are TRBV6-5 and TRBJ2-7; 9 bases are a match to TRBD1. CDR1 and CDR2 (germline): MNHEY, SVGAGI. V lost 6 bases, J lost 4 bases, and 7 bases stayed unmatched. The CDR3 covers 14 residues. The DNA of the CDR3 is TGTGCCAGCAGCCCCGGGACAGGGAAGTACGAGCAGTACTTC. The encoded protein is CASSPGTGKYEQYF.

J is TRBJ2-7 and V is TRBV27; 9 nucleotides match TRBD2. This CDR3 spans 15 amino acids. With 4 bases clipped from V and 3 bases from J, the junction kept 7 bases outside the gene matches. Germline assignment: CDR1 MNHEY and CDR2 SMNVEV (reference sequence). CDR3 sequence reads: CASSSTSGGSYEQYF. CDR3 DNA: TGTGCCAGCAGTTCGACTAGCGGAGGGAGCTACGAGCAGTACTTC.